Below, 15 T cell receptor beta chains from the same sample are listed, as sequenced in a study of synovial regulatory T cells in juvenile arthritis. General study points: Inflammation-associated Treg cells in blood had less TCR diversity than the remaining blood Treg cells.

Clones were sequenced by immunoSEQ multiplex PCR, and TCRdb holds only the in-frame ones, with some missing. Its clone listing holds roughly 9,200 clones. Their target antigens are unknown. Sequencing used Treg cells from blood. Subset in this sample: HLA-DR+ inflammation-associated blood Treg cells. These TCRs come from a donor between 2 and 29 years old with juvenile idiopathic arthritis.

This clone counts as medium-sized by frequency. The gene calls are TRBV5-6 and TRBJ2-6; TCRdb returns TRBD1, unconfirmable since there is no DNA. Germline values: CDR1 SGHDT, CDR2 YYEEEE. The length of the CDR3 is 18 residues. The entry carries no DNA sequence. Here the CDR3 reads CASSLIQAVTSGANVLTF.

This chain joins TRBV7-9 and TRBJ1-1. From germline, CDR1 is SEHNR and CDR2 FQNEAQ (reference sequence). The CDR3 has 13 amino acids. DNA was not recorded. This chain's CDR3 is CASSFGVDTEAFF.

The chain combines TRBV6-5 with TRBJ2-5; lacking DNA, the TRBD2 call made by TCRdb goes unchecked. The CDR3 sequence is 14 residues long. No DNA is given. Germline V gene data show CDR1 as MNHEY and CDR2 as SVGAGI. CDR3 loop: CASSYSRDSETQYF.

The CDR3 protein is CASRFLGNNQPQHF. The chain employs TRBV21-1 and TRBJ1-5. TRBV21-1 counts as a pseudogene. The CDR3 is made up of 14 amino acids. A DNA sequence was not provided.

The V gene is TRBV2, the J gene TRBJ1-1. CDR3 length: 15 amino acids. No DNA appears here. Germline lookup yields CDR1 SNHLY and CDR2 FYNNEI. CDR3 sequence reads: CASSGGGAGNTEAFF.

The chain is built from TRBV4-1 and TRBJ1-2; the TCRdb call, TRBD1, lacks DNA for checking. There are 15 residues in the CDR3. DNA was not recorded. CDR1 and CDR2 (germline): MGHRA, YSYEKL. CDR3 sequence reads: CASSQDHPGSGGYTF.

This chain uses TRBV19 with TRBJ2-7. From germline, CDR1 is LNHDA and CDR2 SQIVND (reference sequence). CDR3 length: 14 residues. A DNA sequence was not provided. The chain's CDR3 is CASSIAGGGYEQYF.

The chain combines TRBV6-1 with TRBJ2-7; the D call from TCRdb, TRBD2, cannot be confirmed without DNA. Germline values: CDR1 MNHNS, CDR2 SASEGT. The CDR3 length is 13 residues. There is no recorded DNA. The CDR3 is CASMRLSSYEQYF.

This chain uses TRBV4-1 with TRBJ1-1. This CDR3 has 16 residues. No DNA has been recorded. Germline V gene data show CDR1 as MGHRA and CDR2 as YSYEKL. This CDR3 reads CASSQSPGEAGTEAFF.

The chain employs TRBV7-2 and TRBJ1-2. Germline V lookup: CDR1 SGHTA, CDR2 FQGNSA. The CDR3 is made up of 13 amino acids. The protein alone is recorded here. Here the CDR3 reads CASSHWANYGYTF.

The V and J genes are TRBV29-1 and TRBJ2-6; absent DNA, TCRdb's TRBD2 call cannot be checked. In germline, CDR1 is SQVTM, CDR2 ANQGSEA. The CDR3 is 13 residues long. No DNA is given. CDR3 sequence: CSVGTPGANVLTF.

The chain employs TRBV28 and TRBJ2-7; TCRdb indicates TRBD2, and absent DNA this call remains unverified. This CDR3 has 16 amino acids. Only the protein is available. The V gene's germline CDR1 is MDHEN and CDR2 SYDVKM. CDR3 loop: CASSPLYGTSGYEQYF.

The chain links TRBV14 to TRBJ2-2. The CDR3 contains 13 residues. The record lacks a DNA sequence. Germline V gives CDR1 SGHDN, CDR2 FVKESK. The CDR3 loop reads CASSQEITGELFF.

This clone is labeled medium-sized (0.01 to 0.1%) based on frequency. The CDR3 region is CASSRGGQGHYGYTF. The gene calls are TRBV4-3 and TRBJ1-2; TCRdb proposes TRBD1, but this gene call is untestable without DNA. This CDR3 is built from 15 residues. DNA is not on record. Germline V gives CDR1 LGHNA, CDR2 YSLEER.

Here the CDR3 reads CASSLLTREQYF. J is TRBJ2-7 and V is TRBV28; the TRBD1 assignment by TCRdb is unverifiable without DNA. The CDR3 sequence is 12 residues long. No DNA was logged. Germline CDR1 reads MDHEN; CDR2 reads SYDVKM.